These T cell receptor beta chains were read from a single sample in a study of cytomegalovirus exposure and HLA in healthy donors. Only in-frame clones appear in the TCRdb table, and some are missing; sequencing was by immunoSEQ multiplex PCR. The sample has tens of thousands of clones, approximately 93% seen once; the top ten hold 3% to 4.5%. Sequencing was carried out using PBMCs. All receptors derive from a woman younger than 45 in good health and CMV-seronegative. CDR3s include the opening cysteine and the closing phenylalanine or tryptophan. A D gene is named only where the DNA matches it firmly. The size field is filled for only some rows; it gives once, few, many or a size class.

J: TRBJ1-1
size: .
V: TRBV27
D: TRBD1
DNA: TGTGCCAGCAGTTTAATGAGGACAGGAACTGAAGCTTTCTTT
CDR3: CASSLMRTGTEAFF

J: TRBJ1-1
size: .
V: TRBV7-3
D: .
DNA: TGTGCCAGCAGCGAGCAAGGGGGGAACACTGAAGCTTTCTTT
CDR3: CASSEQGGNTEAFF

J: TRBJ2-7
size: once
V: TRBV21-1
D: .
DNA: TGTGCCAGCAGCAAAGCCCTAGTCGGGGGGACAACCTACGAGCAGTACTTC
CDR3: CASSKALVGGTTYEQYF

J: TRBJ1-1
size: .
V: TRBV6-5
D: TRBD1
DNA: TGTGCCAGCAGGCGGGACAGTTCGATGAACACTGAAGCTTTCTTT
CDR3: CASRRDSSMNTEAFF

J: TRBJ1-1
size: .
V: TRBV5-6
D: .
DNA: TGTGCCAGCAGCTTGAAACCGAGTACTGAAGCTTTCTTT
CDR3: CASSLKPSTEAFF

J: TRBJ1-6
size: .
V: TRBV19
D: TRBD1
DNA: TGTGCCAGTAGTATCCCTCCCGGACAGGGATACAACTATAATTCACCCCTCCACTTT
CDR3: CASSIPPGQGYNYNSPLHF

J: TRBJ1-3
size: .
V: TRBV9
D: TRBD1
DNA: TGTGCCAGCAGCGCCCGGACAGGGGTATATGGAAACACCATATATTTT
CDR3: CASSARTGVYGNTIYF

J: TRBJ2-2
size: .
V: TRBV4-2
D: .
DNA: TGTGCCAGCATCCATTCAGAGGATACAGGGTTGCCCGGGGAGCTGTTTTTT
CDR3: CASIHSEDTGLPGELFF

J: TRBJ2-7
size: once
V: TRBV7-9
D: TRBD1
DNA: TGTGCCAGCAGCTCCGGGACAGGGGGTTACGAGCAGTACTTC
CDR3: CASSSGTGGYEQYF

J: TRBJ1-2
size: .
V: TRBV29-1
D: .
DNA: TGCAGCGCTAAATGGACAGATTTAGGAGGCTACACCTTC
CDR3: CSAKWTDLGGYTF

J: TRBJ2-1
size: .
V: TRBV5-1
D: TRBD2
DNA: TGCGCCAGCAGGCTAGCGGACTACAATGAGCAGTTCTTC
CDR3: CASRLADYNEQFF

J: TRBJ2-3
size: .
V: TRBV18
D: .
DNA: TGTGCCAGCTCACCAACTCTTACGCCCGGGTCAGATACGCAGTATTTT
CDR3: CASSPTLTPGSDTQYF

J: TRBJ2-1
size: .
V: TRBV5-4
D: .
DNA: TGTGCCAGCAGCTTGGCTGGGGGGGCGGGAAATGAGCAGTTCTTC
CDR3: CASSLAGGAGNEQFF

J: TRBJ1-1
size: .
V: TRBV18
D: TRBD1
DNA: TGTGCCAGCTCTCGGACAGGGGCGTTGAACACTGAAGCTTTCTTT
CDR3: CASSRTGALNTEAFF

J: TRBJ2-5
size: .
V: TRBV30
D: .
DNA: TGTGCCTGGAGTCCCTCTAGGGACTGGGTAGAGACCCAGTACTTC
CDR3: CAWSPSRDWVETQYF

J: TRBJ2-2
size: .
V: TRBV19
D: TRBD1
DNA: TGTGCCAGTAGTATAGGGGACAGTTTCTCGAACACCGGGGAGCTGTTTTTT
CDR3: CASSIGDSFSNTGELFF

J: TRBJ2-7
size: few
V: TRBV5-5
D: .
DNA: TGTGCCAGCAGCTTCGGGGGCTCCTACGAGCAGTACTTC
CDR3: CASSFGGSYEQYF

J: TRBJ2-3
size: .
V: TRBV19
D: TRBD2
DNA: TGTGCCAGTACCGATACCGGGACTAGCGGGAGGGAGGCGCAGTATTTT
CDR3: CASTDTGTSGREAQYF

J: TRBJ2-1
size: .
V: TRBV19
D: TRBD1
DNA: TGTGCCAGTAGACCCCGAGACAGGGGGACGACTGAGCAGTTCTTC
CDR3: CASRPRDRGTTEQFF

J: TRBJ1-1
size: .
V: TRBV6-5
D: .
DNA: TGTGCCAGCAGCCACGACGGGGGTACTGAAGCTTTCTTT
CDR3: CASSHDGGTEAFF

J: TRBJ2-7
size: .
V: TRBV6-5
D: .
DNA: TGTGCCAGCAGCTCTACAGGGTTAGGGGGGCAGTACTTC
CDR3: CASSSTGLGGQYF

J: TRBJ2-1
size: .
V: TRBV6-5
D: TRBD2
DNA: TGTGCCAGTACGACTAGCCCGAATGAGCAGTTCTTC
CDR3: CASTTSPNEQFF

J: TRBJ2-2
size: once
V: TRBV6-5
D: TRBD1
DNA: TGTGCCAGCAGAAACAGGGGGCGCGTCGGGGAGCTGTTTTTT
CDR3: CASRNRGRVGELFF

J: TRBJ1-1
size: .
V: TRBV7-8
D: .
DNA: TGTGCCAGCAGCTTAGTTGCGGCGAACACTGAAGCTTTCTTT
CDR3: CASSLVAANTEAFF

J: TRBJ1-2
size: .
V: TRBV6-6
D: TRBD1
DNA: TGTGCCAGCAGTTACCTGAAACAGGGGGCCTATGGCTACACCTTC
CDR3: CASSYLKQGAYGYTF

J: TRBJ1-1
size: .
V: TRBV5-1
D: TRBD1
DNA: TGCGCCAGCAGAAGTAAACCTACAGGGGGGCCTACTGAAGCTTTCTTT
CDR3: CASRSKPTGGPTEAFF

J: TRBJ1-1
size: .
V: TRBV7-8
D: .
DNA: TGTGCCAGCAGCTTAGGGGGGGGGACTGAAGCTTTCTTT
CDR3: CASSLGGGTEAFF

J: TRBJ2-2
size: .
V: TRBV9
D: TRBD2
DNA: TGTGCCAGCAGCCTCCAGAGAGGCGGGACTAGCGGGAACACCGGGGAGCTGTTTTTT
CDR3: CASSLQRGGTSGNTGELFF

J: TRBJ1-1
size: .
V: TRBV19
D: TRBD1
DNA: TGTGCCAGTAGTATACCCTTGGGACAGGGGCCCACTGAAGCTTTCTTT
CDR3: CASSIPLGQGPTEAFF

J: TRBJ2-7
size: .
V: TRBV6-1
D: TRBD2
DNA: TGTGCCAGCACCACTCGGGAGGACACGGAGTACGAGCAGTACTTC
CDR3: CASTTREDTEYEQYF

J: TRBJ2-3
size: .
V: TRBV4-1
D: TRBD2
DNA: TGCGCCAGCAGCCGGGACGGGACTAGCGGGATCACAGATACGCAGTATTTT
CDR3: CASSRDGTSGITDTQYF

J: TRBJ2-2
size: .
V: TRBV4-3
D: .
DNA: TGCGCCAGCAGACGAGGGGGGGACGGGGAGCTGTTTTTT
CDR3: CASRRGGDGELFF

J: TRBJ2-1
size: once
V: TRBV5-3
D: .
DNA: TGTGCCAGAAGTCTTCCGGGCAATGAGCAGTTCTTC
CDR3: CARSLPGNEQFF

J: TRBJ1-1
size: .
V: TRBV27
D: TRBD1
DNA: TGTGCCAGCAGTTCCGACAGGGGGCATACTGAAGCTTTCTTT
CDR3: CASSSDRGHTEAFF

J: TRBJ2-3
size: .
V: TRBV13
D: .
DNA: TGTGCCAGCAGCTTAGTAGTTGCACCTGGCACAGATACGCAGTATTTT
CDR3: CASSLVVAPGTDTQYF

J: TRBJ1-3
size: .
V: TRBV19
D: TRBD1
DNA: TGTGCCAGTAGACGACAGGGGTCTGGAAACACCATATATTTT
CDR3: CASRRQGSGNTIYF

J: TRBJ2-3
size: .
V: TRBV7-9
D: TRBD2
DNA: TGTGCCAGCAGCTTAGCACTAGCGGGGGGCACAGATACGCAGTATTTT
CDR3: CASSLALAGGTDTQYF

J: TRBJ1-5
size: .
V: TRBV2
D: .
DNA: TGTGCCAGCCGGACAGAGATCAATCAGCCCCAGCATTTT
CDR3: CASRTEINQPQHF

J: TRBJ2-2
size: .
V: TRBV5-1
D: TRBD2
DNA: TGCGCCAGCAGCTTGGTACTAGCGGGAGGGACCGGGGAGCTGTTTTTT
CDR3: CASSLVLAGGTGELFF

J: TRBJ2-7
size: .
V: TRBV18
D: TRBD1
DNA: TGTGCCAGCTCACCGGTTGGGACAGGCTCCTACGAGCAGTACTTC
CDR3: CASSPVGTGSYEQYF

J: TRBJ2-5
size: once
V: TRBV5-1
D: TRBD2
DNA: TGCGCCAGCAGCTCCGGCGGGGGGGCCGCAGAGACCCAGTACTTC
CDR3: CASSSGGGAAETQYF

J: TRBJ1-2
size: .
V: TRBV28
D: .
DNA: TGTGCCAGCATCAGTTCCCCAGGGGACTATGGCTACACCTTC
CDR3: CASISSPGDYGYTF

J: TRBJ2-5
size: .
V: TRBV6-5
D: TRBD2
DNA: TGTGCCAGCAGTCCCCCGGGACTAGCGGGAGAGACCCAGTACTTC
CDR3: CASSPPGLAGETQYF

J: TRBJ2-2
size: .
V: TRBV7-3
D: TRBD1
DNA: TGTGCCAGCAGCTGGGGGACAGGAAAAAACACCGGGGAGCTGTTTTTT
CDR3: CASSWGTGKNTGELFF

J: TRBJ2-2
size: .
V: TRBV30
D: TRBD2
DNA: TGTGCCTGGAAGTCTAGCGGCGCGAACACCGGGGAGCTGTTTTTT
CDR3: CAWKSSGANTGELFF

J: TRBJ2-1
size: .
V: TRBV12-5
D: TRBD2
DNA: TGTGCTAGTGGTATCGGGACTAGCGGGAGTAATGAGCAGTTCTTC
CDR3: CASGIGTSGSNEQFF

J: TRBJ2-7
size: .
V: TRBV6-6
D: .
DNA: TGTGCCAGCAGTTACCGGGGTACCTACGAGCAGTACTTC
CDR3: CASSYRGTYEQYF

J: TRBJ2-1
size: once
V: TRBV7-3
D: TRBD2
DNA: TGTGCCAGCAGCTTAGATCGCGGGGGGGTCAATGAGCAGTTCTTC
CDR3: CASSLDRGGVNEQFF

J: TRBJ2-2
size: .
V: TRBV2
D: .
DNA: TGTGCCAGCAGTGAAGGGAGGCAGCTCATTAACACCGGGGAGCTGTTTTTT
CDR3: CASSEGRQLINTGELFF

J: TRBJ2-7
size: once
V: TRBV30
D: TRBD1
DNA: TGTGCCTGGAGGGGGACAGGGCCTCGAGAGCAGTACTTC
CDR3: CAWRGTGPREQYF

J: TRBJ2-1
size: .
V: TRBV7-8
D: TRBD2
DNA: TGTGCCAGCAGCTTAGCGCTAGCGGGAGGAATTGGGCCTTACAATGAGCAGTTCTTC
CDR3: CASSLALAGGIGPYNEQFF

J: TRBJ2-2
size: few
V: TRBV19
D: TRBD1
DNA: TGTGCCAGTAGTCTCCGACAGGGGGGGACCGGGGAGCTGTTTTTT
CDR3: CASSLRQGGTGELFF

J: TRBJ1-5
size: .
V: TRBV27
D: .
DNA: TGTGCCAGCAGTTACAACAGTAAACTCAATCAGCCCCAGCATTTT
CDR3: CASSYNSKLNQPQHF